This record looks at one T cell receptor beta chain sequence and its context. Its target is unknown. Profiled with immunoSEQ multiplex PCR; TCRdb holds only in-frame clones, not every one. The profile shows some 90,000 clones, roughly 90% of them singletons. This entry is derived from a study of graft-versus-host responses after intestinal transplantation. The CDR3 has 14 amino acids. Per the germline V gene, CDR1 is MNHEY and CDR2 is SMNVEV (reference sequence). V was shortened by 2 bases and J by 4 bases, with 9 bases between the two germline ends. The V call is TRBV27, the J call TRBJ1-5; TRBD1 might be the D (5 bases). The receptor was derived from a human donor who received an intestinal transplant. Source: unstimulated CD4+ T cells sorted from spleen or lymph node cells, taken before intestinal transplant. CDR3 residues: CASSLRGGNQPQHF. The CDR3, as DNA: TGTGCCAGCAGTTTACGTGGGGGGAATCAGCCCCAGCATTTT.